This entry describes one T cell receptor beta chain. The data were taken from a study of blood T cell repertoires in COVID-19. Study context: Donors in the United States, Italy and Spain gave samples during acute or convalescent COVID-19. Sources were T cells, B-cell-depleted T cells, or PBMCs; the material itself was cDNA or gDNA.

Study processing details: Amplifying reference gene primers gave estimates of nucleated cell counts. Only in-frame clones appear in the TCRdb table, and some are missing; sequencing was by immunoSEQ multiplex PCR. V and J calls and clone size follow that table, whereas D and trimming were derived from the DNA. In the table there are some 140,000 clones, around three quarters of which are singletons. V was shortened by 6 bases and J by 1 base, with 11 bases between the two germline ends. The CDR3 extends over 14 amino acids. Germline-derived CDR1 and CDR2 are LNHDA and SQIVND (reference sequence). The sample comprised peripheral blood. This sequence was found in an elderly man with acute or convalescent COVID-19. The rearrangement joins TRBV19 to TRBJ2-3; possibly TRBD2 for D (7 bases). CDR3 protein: CASREGGGTDTQYF. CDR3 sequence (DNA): TGTGCCAGTAGAGAGGGGGGGGGCACAGATACGCAGTATTTT.